This T cell receptor beta chain was sequenced for a study of T-cell reconstitution after alpha-beta-depleted transplantation in children. Construction of the TCRbeta library involved unique molecular identifiers. TCRdb called the PCR reads again in MiXCR, with one record for every CDR3 protein. The sample consists of about 300,000 distinct CDR3 sequences, around 10% of them appearing once. Germline assignment: CDR1 SGHRS and CDR2 YFSETQ. The CDR3 is 13 residues long. The sequences come from PBMCs, collected before TCRalphabeta/CD19-depleted stem cell transplant. The chain is built from TRBV5-1 and TRBJ1-2; D might be TRBD1 (5 bases). This receptor was taken from a boy under three years old with acute myeloid leukemia, due to receive a stem cell transplant. The CDR3 nucleotides read TGCGTCATCCCAACGGACACCATGGATGGCTACACCTTC. This gives the protein CVIPTDTMDGYTF.